The 11 T cell receptor beta chains presented below share a single source sample, sequenced in a study of tissue T cells after allogeneic stem cell transplantation. Using immunoSEQ multiplex PCR, the repertoire was profiled, and TCRdb retains in-frame clones only, with some absent. The sample includes about 6,300 clones, less than 70% of them seen just once. The specimen was tissue from the stomach, collected at autopsy. The receptor set was obtained from a woman aged 18-55 years with breast cancer.

The J gene is TRBJ2-1, the V gene TRBV5-4; tentative D call: TRBD1 (5 bases). Germline CDR1 and CDR2: SGHNT and YYREEE (reference sequence). This CDR3 is built from 13 residues. V lost 3 bases to trimming and J lost 7 bases, with 11 bases between them. CDR3 residues: CASSSEKGNEQFF. Here the CDR3 DNA reads TGTGCCAGCAGCTCCGAGAAGGGGAATGAGCAGTTCTTC.

A few counts support this clone. The V gene is TRBV5-4, the J gene TRBJ2-2; TRBD2 matches 12 bases. The CDR3 length is 17 residues. CDR1 SGHNT and CDR2 YYREEE come from the germline V gene (reference sequence). V shed 4 bases and J 2 bases; nucleotides not matched to a gene: 6. The CDR3 loop is CASSRELAGGNTGELFF. The DNA for the CDR3 is TGTGCCAGCAGCCGAGAACTAGCGGGAGGAAACACCGGGGAGCTGTTTTTT. The full variable domain, with the rest looked up from reference TRBV5-4 and TRBJ2-2, is ETGVTQSPTHLIKTRGQQVTLRCSSQSGHNTVSWYQQALGQGPQFIFQYYREEENGRGNFPPRFSGLQFPNYSSELNVNALELDDSALYLCASSRELAGGNTGELFFGEGSRLTVL.

CDR3 coding DNA: TGTGCCAGCAGCCCGACTACAGATTACTACGAGCAGTACTTC. Its translation: CASSPTTDYYEQYF. The rearrangement links TRBV3-1 (or the pseudogene TRBV3-2) to TRBJ2-7; a possible D gene is TRBD2 (5 bases). The CDR3 consists of 14 residues. Germline V gene data show CDR1 as LGHDT and CDR2 as YNNKEL (reference sequence). V was cut by 4 bases and J by 3 bases, with 13 bases left in between.

In its sample, this clone was seen once. The J gene is TRBJ2-5, the V gene TRBV7-2; 12 positions match TRBD2. Germline V gene lookup returns CDR1 SGHTA and CDR2 FQGNSA. The CDR3 has 16 amino acids. The ends lost 4 bases at V and 4 bases at J; junction bases unmatched: 7. The CDR3 nucleotides are TGTGCCAGCAGCTGGAGAACTAGCGGGGGGCGAGAGACCCAGTACTTC. Translation gives CASSWRTSGGRETQYF.

This chain connects TRBV11-1 to TRBJ1-2; D is unclear. CDR3 length: 14 amino acids. Germline CDR1 and CDR2: SGHAT and FQDESV (reference sequence). V shed 2 bases and J shed 4 bases, with 11 bases lying between them. DNA of the CDR3: TGTGCCAGCAGCTTAATTCCCACGGTCTATGGCTACACCTTC. It is translated as CASSLIPTVYGYTF. Together with reference TRBV11-1 and TRBJ1-2, the CDR3 gives the full variable domain: EAEVAQSPRYKITEKSQAVAFWCDPISGHATLYWYRQILGQGPELLVQFQDESVVDDSQLPKDRFSAERLKGVDSTLKIQPAELGDSAMYLCASSLIPTVYGYTFGSGTRLTVV.

The chain links TRBV6-2 or TRBV6-3 to TRBJ1-1; 8 bases line up with TRBD1. CDR3 length: 15 amino acids. J was trimmed by 4 bases and V by 2 bases; bases with no gene match: 6. Germline CDR1 MNHEY, CDR2 SVGEGT. The DNA of the CDR3 is TGTGCCAGCAGTTACGGGCAGGGGGCGATCACTGAAGCTTTCTTT. Translated, it gives CASSYGQGAITEAFF.

The J gene is TRBJ2-1, the V gene TRBV6-2 or TRBV6-3; D not certain. The CDR3 totals 12 residues. Per germline, CDR1 MNHEY and CDR2 SVGEGT. The V and J ends lost 6 bases and 8 bases respectively, with 11 bases between them. CDR3 residues: CASSGRAHEQFF. In DNA, the CDR3 is TGTGCCAGCAGCGGCCGGGCCCATGAGCAGTTCTTC.

The V and J genes are TRBV2 and TRBJ2-7; 7 bases agree with TRBD1. V trimming: 2 bases; J trimming: 6 bases; junction bases outside the gene matches: 10. Per germline, CDR1 SNHLY and CDR2 FYNNEI. The CDR3 length is 15 residues. CDR3 DNA: TGTGCCAGCAGTGAATTGGGGACAGCGGCCGGCGAGCAGTACTTC. Its translation: CASSELGTAAGEQYF. Using reference TRBV2 and TRBJ2-7 for the parts outside the CDR3, the full variable domain is EPEVTQTPSHQVTQMGQEVILRCVPISNHLYFYWYRQILGQKVEFLVSFYNNEISEKSEIFDDQFSVERPDGSNFTLKIRSTKLEDSAMYFCASSELGTAAGEQYFGPGTRLTVT.

This chain joins TRBV6-5 and TRBJ1-4; maybe TRBD1 (6 bases). The CDR3 extends over 13 amino acids. Germline lookup yields CDR1 MNHEY and CDR2 SVGAGI. Trimming removed 3 bases from V and 8 bases from J, with 10 bases in between. CDR3 nucleotide sequence: TGTGCCAGCAGTTATTTGGGACACGAAAAACTGTTTTTT. This codes for CASSYLGHEKLFF.

The chain carries TRBV18 and TRBJ2-7; 14 bases match TRBD2. Looked up from germline, CDR1 is KGHSH and CDR2 is LQKENI. The CDR3 spans 14 residues. The ends lost 5 bases at V and 7 bases at J; junction bases unmatched: 4. Written as DNA, the CDR3 is TGTGCCAGCTCATCGACTAGCGGGAGGGGGGAGCAGTACTTC. Protein sequence: CASSSTSGRGEQYF. Full variable domain (missing parts from reference TRBV18 and TRBJ2-7): NAGVMQNPRHLVRRRGQEARLRCSPMKGHSHVYWYRQLPEEGLKFMVYLQKENIIDESGMPKERFSAEFPKEGPSILRIQQVVRGDSAAYFCASSSTSGRGEQYFGPGTRLTVT.

The chain uses TRBV6-2 or TRBV6-3 and TRBJ2-3; D is unclear. This CDR3 has 13 amino acids. Germline CDR1 MNHEY, CDR2 SVGEGT. The V end lost 2 bases, the J end lost 5 bases, and 8 bases lay between the germline ends. CDR3 amino acids: CASSYGERDTQYF. CDR3 in DNA: TGTGCCAGCAGTTACGGCGAGCGAGATACGCAGTATTTT.